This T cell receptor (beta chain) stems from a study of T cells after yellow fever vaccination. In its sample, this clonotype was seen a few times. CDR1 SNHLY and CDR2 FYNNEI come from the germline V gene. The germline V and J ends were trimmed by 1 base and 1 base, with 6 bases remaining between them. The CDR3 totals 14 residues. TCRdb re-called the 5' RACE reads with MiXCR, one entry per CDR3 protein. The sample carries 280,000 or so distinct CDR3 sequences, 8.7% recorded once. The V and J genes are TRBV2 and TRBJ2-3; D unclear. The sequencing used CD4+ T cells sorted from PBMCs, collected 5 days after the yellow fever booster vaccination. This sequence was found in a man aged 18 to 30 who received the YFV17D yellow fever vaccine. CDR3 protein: CASSEGLRTDTQYF. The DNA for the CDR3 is TGTGCCAGCAGTGAAGGACTGCGCACAGATACGCAGTATTTT. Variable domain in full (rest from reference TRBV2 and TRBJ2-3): EPEVTQTPSHQVTQMGQEVILRCVPISNHLYFYWYRQILGQKVEFLVSFYNNEISEKSEIFDDQFSVERPDGSNFTLKIRSTKLEDSAMYFCASSEGLRTDTQYFGPGTRLTVL.